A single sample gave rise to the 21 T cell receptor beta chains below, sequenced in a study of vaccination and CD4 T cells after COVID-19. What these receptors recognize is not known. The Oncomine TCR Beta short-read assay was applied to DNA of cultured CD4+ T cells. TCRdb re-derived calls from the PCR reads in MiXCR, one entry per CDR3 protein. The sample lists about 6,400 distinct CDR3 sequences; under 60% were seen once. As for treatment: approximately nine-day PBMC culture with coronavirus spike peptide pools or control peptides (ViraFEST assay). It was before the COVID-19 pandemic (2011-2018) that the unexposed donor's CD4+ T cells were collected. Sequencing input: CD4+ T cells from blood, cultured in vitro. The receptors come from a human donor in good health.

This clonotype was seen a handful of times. As DNA, the CDR3 is TGCAGTGCTAGAGATCTTCAGTTTGAGCAGTACTTC. The encoded protein is CSARDLQFEQYF. The rearrangement joins TRBV20-1 to TRBJ2-7; the D is unclear. The CDR3 has 12 residues. V was shortened by 0 bases and J by 7 bases, with 10 bases between the two germline ends. Germline CDR1 and CDR2: DFQATT and SNEGSKA (reference sequence).

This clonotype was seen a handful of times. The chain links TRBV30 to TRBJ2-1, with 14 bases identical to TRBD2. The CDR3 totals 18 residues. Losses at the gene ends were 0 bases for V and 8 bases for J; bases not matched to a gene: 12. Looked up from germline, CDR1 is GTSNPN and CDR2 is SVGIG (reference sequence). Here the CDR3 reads CAWSVSRMTSGRAYEQFF. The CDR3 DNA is TGTGCCTGGAGTGTATCCCGTATGACTAGCGGGAGGGCCTATGAGCAGTTCTTC.

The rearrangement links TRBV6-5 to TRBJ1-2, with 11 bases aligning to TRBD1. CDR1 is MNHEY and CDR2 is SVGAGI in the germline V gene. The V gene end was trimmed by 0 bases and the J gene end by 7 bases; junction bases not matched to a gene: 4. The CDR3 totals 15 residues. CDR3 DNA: TGTGCCAGCAGTTACTCATGGACAGGGGGCAGTGGCTACACCTTC. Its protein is CASSYSWTGGSGYTF.

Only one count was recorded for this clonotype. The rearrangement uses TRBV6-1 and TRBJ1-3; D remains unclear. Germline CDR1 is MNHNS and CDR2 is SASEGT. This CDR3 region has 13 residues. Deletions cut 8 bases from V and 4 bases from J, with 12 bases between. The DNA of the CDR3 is TGTGCCAGCTACCACGGGCAGGGAAACACCATATATTTT. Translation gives CASYHGQGNTIYF.

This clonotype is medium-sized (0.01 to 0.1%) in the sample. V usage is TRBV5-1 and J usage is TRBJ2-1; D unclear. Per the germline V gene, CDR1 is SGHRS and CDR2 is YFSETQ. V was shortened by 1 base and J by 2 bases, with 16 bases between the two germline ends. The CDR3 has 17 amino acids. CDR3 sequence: CASSLNSGVPAYNEQFF. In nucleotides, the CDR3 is TGCGCCAGCAGCTTGAACTCAGGAGTCCCGGCCTACAATGAGCAGTTCTTC.

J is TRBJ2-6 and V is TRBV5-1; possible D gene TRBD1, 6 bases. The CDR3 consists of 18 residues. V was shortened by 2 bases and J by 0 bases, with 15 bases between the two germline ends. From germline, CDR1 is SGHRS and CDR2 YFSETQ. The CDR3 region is CASSLNVGRGSGANVLTF. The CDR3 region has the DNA TGCGCCAGCAGCTTAAATGTTGGCAGGGGCTCTGGGGCCAACGTCCTGACTTTC.

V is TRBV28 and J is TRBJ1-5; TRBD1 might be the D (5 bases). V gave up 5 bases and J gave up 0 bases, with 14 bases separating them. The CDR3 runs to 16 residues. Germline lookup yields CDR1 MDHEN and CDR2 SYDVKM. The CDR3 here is CASSGGAIISNQPQHF. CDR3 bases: TGTGCCAGCAGTGGCGGGGCGATAATTAGCAATCAGCCCCAGCATTTT. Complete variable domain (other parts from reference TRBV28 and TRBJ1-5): DVKVTQSSRYLVKRTGEKVFLECVQDMDHENMFWYRQDPGLGLRLIYFSYDVKMKEKGDIPEGYSVSREKKERFSLILESASTNQTSMYLCASSGGAIISNQPQHFGDGTRLSIL.

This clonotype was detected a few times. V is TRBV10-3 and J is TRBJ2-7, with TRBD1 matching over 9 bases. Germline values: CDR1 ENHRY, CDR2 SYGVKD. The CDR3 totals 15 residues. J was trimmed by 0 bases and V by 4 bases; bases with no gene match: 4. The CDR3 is CAISGGQGSSYEQYF. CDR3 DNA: TGTGCCATCAGTGGCGGACAGGGGAGCTCCTACGAGCAGTACTTC.

The CDR3 here is CASRLQGGYTF. CDR3 DNA: TGTGCCAGCAGACTTCAGGGCGGCTACACCTTC. The V gene is TRBV12-3 or TRBV12-4, the J gene TRBJ1-2, with D tentatively TRBD1 (5 bases). Deletions cut 6 bases from V and 8 bases from J, with 10 bases between. This CDR3 has 11 residues.

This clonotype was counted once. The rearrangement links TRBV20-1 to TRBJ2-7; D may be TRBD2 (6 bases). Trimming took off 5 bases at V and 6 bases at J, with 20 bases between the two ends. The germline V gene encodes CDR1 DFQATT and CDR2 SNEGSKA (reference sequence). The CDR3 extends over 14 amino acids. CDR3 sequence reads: CSALRGPTQGEQYF. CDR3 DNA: TGCAGTGCTTTGCGGGGACCAACTCAAGGCGAGCAGTACTTC.

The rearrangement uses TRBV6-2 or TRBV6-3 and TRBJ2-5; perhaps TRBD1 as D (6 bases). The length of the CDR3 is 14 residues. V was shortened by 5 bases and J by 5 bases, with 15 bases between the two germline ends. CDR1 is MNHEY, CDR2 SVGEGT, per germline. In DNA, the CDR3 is TGTGCCAGCAGTCCTTGGACAGTCCCCGAGACCCAGTACTTC. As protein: CASSPWTVPETQYF.

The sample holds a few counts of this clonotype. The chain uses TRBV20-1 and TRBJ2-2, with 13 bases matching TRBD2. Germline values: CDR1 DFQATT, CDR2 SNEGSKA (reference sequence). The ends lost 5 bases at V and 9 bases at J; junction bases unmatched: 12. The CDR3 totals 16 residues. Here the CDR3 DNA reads TGCAGTGCTTATGGACTAGCGGGGGTCACCGGTCGGGAGCTGTTTTTT. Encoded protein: CSAYGLAGVTGRELFF.

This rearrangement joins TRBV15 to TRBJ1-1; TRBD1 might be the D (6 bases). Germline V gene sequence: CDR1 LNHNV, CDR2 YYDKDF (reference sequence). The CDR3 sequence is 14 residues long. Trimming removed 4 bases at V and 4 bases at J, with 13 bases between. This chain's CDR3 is CATSKLRDTTEAFF. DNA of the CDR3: TGTGCCACCAGCAAATTAAGGGACACCACTGAAGCTTTCTTT.

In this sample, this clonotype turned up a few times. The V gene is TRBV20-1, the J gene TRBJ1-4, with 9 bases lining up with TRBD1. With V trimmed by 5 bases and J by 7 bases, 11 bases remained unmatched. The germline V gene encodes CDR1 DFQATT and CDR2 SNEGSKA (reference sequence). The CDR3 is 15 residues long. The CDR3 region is CSAWTGAADGEKLFF. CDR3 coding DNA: TGCAGTGCTTGGACAGGGGCAGCCGATGGTGAAAAACTGTTTTTT.

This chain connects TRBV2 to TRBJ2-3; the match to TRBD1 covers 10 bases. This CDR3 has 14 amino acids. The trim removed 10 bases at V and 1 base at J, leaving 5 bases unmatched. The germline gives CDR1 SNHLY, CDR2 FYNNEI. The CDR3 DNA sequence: TGTGCCACCAGGACAGGGGGTGGCACAGATACGCAGTATTTT. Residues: CATRTGGGTDTQYF.

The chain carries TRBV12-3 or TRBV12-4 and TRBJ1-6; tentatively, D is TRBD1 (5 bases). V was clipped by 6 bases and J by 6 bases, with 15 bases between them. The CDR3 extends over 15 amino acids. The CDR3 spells CASSRGEVGNSPLHF. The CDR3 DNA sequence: TGTGCCAGCAGCCGAGGGGAGGTGGGTAATTCACCCCTCCACTTT.

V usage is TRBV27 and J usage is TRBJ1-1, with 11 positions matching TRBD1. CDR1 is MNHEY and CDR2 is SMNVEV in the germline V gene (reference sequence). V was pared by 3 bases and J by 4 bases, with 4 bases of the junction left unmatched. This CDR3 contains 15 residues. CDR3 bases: TGTGCCAGCAGTTTGGGCGGGACAGGGGGCACTGAAGCTTTCTTT. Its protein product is CASSLGGTGGTEAFF.

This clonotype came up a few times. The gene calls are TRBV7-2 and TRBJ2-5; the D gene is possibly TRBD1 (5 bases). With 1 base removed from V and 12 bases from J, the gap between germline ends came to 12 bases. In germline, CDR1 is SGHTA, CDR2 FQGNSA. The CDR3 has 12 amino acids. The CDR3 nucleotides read TGTGCCAGCAGCTTAGATAGGGGAAGGGAGTACTTC. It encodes CASSLDRGREYF. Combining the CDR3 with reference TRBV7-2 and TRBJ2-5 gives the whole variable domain GAGVSQSPSNKVTEKGKDVELRCDPISGHTALYWYRQSLGQGLEFLIYFQGNSAPDKSGLPSDRFSAERTGGSVSTLTIQRTQQEDSAVYLCASSLDRGREYFGPGTRLLVL.

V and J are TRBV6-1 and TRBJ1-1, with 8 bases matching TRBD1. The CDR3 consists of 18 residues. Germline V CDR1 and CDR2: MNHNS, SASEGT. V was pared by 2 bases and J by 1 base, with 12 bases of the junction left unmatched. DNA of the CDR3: TGTGCCAGCAGTGAAAGGACAGGGTGGGGGACTCAGAACACTGAAGCTTTCTTT. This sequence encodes CASSERTGWGTQNTEAFF.

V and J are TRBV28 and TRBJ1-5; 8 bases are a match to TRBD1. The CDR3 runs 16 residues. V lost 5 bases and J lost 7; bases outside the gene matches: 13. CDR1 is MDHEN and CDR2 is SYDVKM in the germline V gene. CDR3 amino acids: CASSQPRQGYGQPQHF. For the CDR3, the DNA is TGTGCCAGCAGTCAACCCAGACAGGGGTATGGCCAGCCCCAGCATTTT.

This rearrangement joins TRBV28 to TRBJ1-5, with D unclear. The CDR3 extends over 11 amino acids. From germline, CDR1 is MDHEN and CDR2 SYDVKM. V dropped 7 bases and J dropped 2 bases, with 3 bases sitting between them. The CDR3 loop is CASTGNQPQHF. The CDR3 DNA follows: TGTGCCAGCACGGGCAATCAGCCCCAGCATTTT.